This T cell receptor beta chain came from a study of OX40 agonist ivuxolimab in advanced cancers. In the study overall: Ivuxolimab, an agonistic anti-OX40 (CD134) antibody, was given to patients.

V lost 7 bases and J lost 3; bases outside the gene matches: 5. CDR3 length: 12 residues. Germline lookup yields CDR1 SQVTM and CDR2 ANQGSEA. Repertoires were generated with immunoSEQ multiplex PCR, while TCRdb's copy carries only in-frame clones and drops some. The sample has tens of thousands of clones, 83% seen once. The clonotype originates from an adult with an advanced solid tumor such as melanoma, head and neck, liver or kidney cancer. This specimen was CD4+ or CD8+ T cells sorted from blood, taken in a trial of the OX40 agonist ivuxolimab. The rearrangement uses TRBV29-1 and TRBJ2-7, with 8 positions matching TRBD2. The CDR3 reads CSATGTSYEQYF. CDR3 in DNA: TGCAGCGCCACAGGGACTAGCTACGAGCAGTACTTC.